The clone carrying this TCR beta chain was detected ten times or more. Its antigen is currently unknown. Collection of ten milliliters of peripheral blood was performed for each donor. The data are from a study of blood T cells in healthy people across ages. CDR1 SGDLS and CDR2 YYNGEE come from the germline V gene. The CDR3 runs 15 residues. V was pared by 2 bases and J by 2 bases, with 5 bases of the junction left unmatched. General study results and limits: Both higher diversity and more naive CD4+ cells marked long-lived donors when set against aged donors. While age rose, TCR beta diversity per million T cells dropped in a roughly linear way.

Then a second PCR, running about 6 to 12 cycles, was carried out with a sample-barcoded 5' primer and a J-beta primer mix. Each cDNA molecule carried a tag from a template-switch adaptor that contained 12 random nucleotides. TCRdb redid the calling of the 5' RACE reads with MiXCR, one entry per CDR3 protein. The sample lists about 290,000 distinct CDR3 sequences; roughly 27% were seen once. Input material: blood. The TCR originated in a woman between 70 and 85 years old in good health. The chain has TRBV9 and TRBJ2-3; 7 nucleotides line up with TRBD1. The CDR3 is CASSVGQAITDTQYF. The CDR3 nucleotides read TGTGCCAGCAGCGTCGGACAGGCCATCACAGATACGCAGTATTTT.